These 27 T cell receptor beta chains were sequenced from one sample in a study of T cells in Graves' hyperthyroidism and ophthalmopathy. Authors of the study amplified TCR beta CDR3 regions from RNA transcripts. With the HTBI primer set, the TCR CDR3 went through a first round of RT-PCR. TCRdb redid the calling of the multiplex PCR reads with MiXCR, one entry per CDR3 protein. The sample has approximately 300,000 distinct CDR3 sequences, about 17% seen once. Sample: blood. Every receptor here comes from a woman in her sixties or seventies with Graves' ophthalmopathy.

This clonotype showed up many times. The J gene is TRBJ1-5, the V gene TRBV18; 8 bases line up with TRBD1. This CDR3 has 14 amino acids. Germline values: CDR1 KGHSH, CDR2 LQKENI. The junction had 7 bases not matched to a gene; V was cut back by 6 bases and J by 6 bases. The CDR3 protein is CASSTDRARQPQHF. CDR3 DNA: TGTGCCAGCTCGACGGACAGGGCCCGTCAGCCCCAGCATTTT.

Many counts were recorded for this clonotype. The rearrangement joins TRBV2 to TRBJ2-5; no definite D call. Trimming took off 3 bases at V and 7 bases at J, with 6 bases between the two ends. The CDR3 length is 11 residues. In germline, CDR1 is SNHLY, CDR2 FYNNEI. DNA of the CDR3: TGTGCCAGCAGTGAGTCGGGGACCCAGTACTTC. It is translated as CASSESGTQYF.

This clonotype was detected ten times or more. The chain combines TRBV6-1 with TRBJ1-5; the D is unclear. Trimming pared 5 bases from V and 4 bases from J, leaving 6 bases between. Germline CDR1 reads MNHNS; CDR2 reads SASEGT. This CDR3 comprises 12 residues. CDR3: CASSTENQPQHF. CDR3 sequence (DNA): TGTGCCAGCAGTACGGAAAATCAGCCCCAGCATTTT.

This clonotype showed up just a few times. The chain couples TRBV18 to TRBJ2-1, with TRBD1 matching over 11 bases. The germline V gene encodes CDR1 KGHSH and CDR2 LQKENI. V shed 2 bases and J 9 bases; nucleotides not matched to a gene: 6. This CDR3 comprises 15 residues. The CDR3 loop reads CASSPGQGAQGEQFF. CDR3 in DNA: TGTGCCAGCTCACCAGGACAGGGGGCGCAGGGTGAGCAGTTCTTC.

This clonotype was counted many times. J is TRBJ2-7 and V is TRBV6-1, with D tentatively TRBD2 (5 bases). V lost 6 bases to trimming and J lost 2 bases, with 11 bases between them. Looked up from germline, CDR1 is MNHNS and CDR2 is SASEGT. The CDR3 spans 13 residues. The CDR3: CASSTGFPYEQYF. Here the CDR3 DNA reads TGTGCCAGCAGCACGGGGTTCCCCTACGAGCAGTACTTC.

This clonotype was detected many times. The J gene is TRBJ2-7, the V gene TRBV5-1, with D possibly being TRBD2 (5 bases). Trimming pared 4 bases from V and 3 bases from J, leaving 20 bases between. The CDR3 has 16 amino acids. The germline V gene has CDR1 SGHRS and CDR2 YFSETQ. CDR3 nucleotide sequence: TGCGCCAGCAGCCACCTCCCCGGACTGCCAGACTACGAGCAGTACTTC. This translates into CASSHLPGLPDYEQYF.

This clonotype was recorded a few times. A much larger clone is a single base away; this may be a read error. The CDR3 here is CASSGTGANTEAFF. For the CDR3, the DNA is TGCGCCAGCAGTGGGACAGGGGCGAACACTGAAGCTTTCTTT. V gene TRBV10-2 combines with J gene TRBJ1-1, with 9 bases that match TRBD1. Germline CDR1 is WSHSY and CDR2 is SAAADI. V shed 4 bases and J 1 base; nucleotides not matched to a gene: 1. The CDR3 is 14 residues long.

Only a few counts were recorded for this clonotype. The chain's CDR3 is CASSKNRGPGELFF. In DNA, the CDR3 is TGTGCCAGTAGTAAAAACAGGGGTCCCGGGGAGCTGTTTTTT. V usage is TRBV19 and J usage is TRBJ2-2; 7 bases are a match to TRBD1. V lost 4 bases and J lost 6; bases outside the gene matches: 5. CDR1 is LNHDA and CDR2 is SQIVND in the germline V gene (reference sequence). The CDR3 contains 14 residues.

This clonotype was counted at least ten times. The genes are TRBV12-3 or TRBV12-4 and TRBJ2-2; possibly TRBD2 for D (5 bases). The CDR3 consists of 14 residues. Trimming removed 3 bases at V and 6 bases at J, with 11 bases between. CDR3 region: CASSLWERAGELFF. The DNA for the CDR3 is TGTGCCAGCAGTTTGTGGGAGAGAGCCGGGGAGCTGTTTTTT.

This clonotype was seen many times. The V and J genes are TRBV11-2 and TRBJ2-5, with 8 bases aligning to TRBD1. Germline V gene data show CDR1 as SGHAT and CDR2 as FQNNGV. J gave up 2 bases and V 1 base, and 0 bases lay outside the gene matches. The CDR3 has 14 amino acids. CDR3 region: CASSLGDRQETQYF. The CDR3 bases are TGTGCCAGCAGCTTAGGGGACAGGCAAGAGACCCAGTACTTC.

The V and J genes are TRBV5-1 and TRBJ1-2; 9 positions agree with TRBD1. The CDR3 runs to 14 residues. Germline V CDR1 and CDR2: SGHRS, YFSETQ. The ends lost 2 bases at V and 6 bases at J; junction bases unmatched: 5. CDR3 sequence reads: CASSFTTGGDGYTF. In DNA form, the CDR3 reads TGCGCCAGCAGCTTTACAACAGGGGGCGATGGCTACACCTTC.

The genes are TRBV10-3 and TRBJ1-6; D is unclear. The length of the CDR3 is 12 residues. Trimming stripped 3 bases from V and 8 bases from J, with 5 bases between. CDR1 and CDR2 from the germline V gene are ENHRY and SYGVKD. Here the CDR3 DNA reads TGTGCCATCAGTGATTGGGATTCACCCCTCCACTTT. Translated, it gives CAISDWDSPLHF.

The chain employs TRBV20-1 and TRBJ2-3, with TRBD2 matching over 12 bases. J was trimmed by 11 bases and V by 0 bases; bases with no gene match: 12. The CDR3 is 16 amino acids. Germline loops: CDR1 DFQATT, CDR2 SNEGSKA (reference sequence). This CDR3 reads CSARERRLAGASGQYF. DNA of the CDR3: TGCAGTGCTAGAGAGAGGAGACTAGCGGGGGCCTCTGGGCAGTATTTT.

This clonotype was found many times. The chain links TRBV6-5 to TRBJ1-1; a weak D match, TRBD1 (6 bases). Germline V gene lookup returns CDR1 MNHEY and CDR2 SVGAGI. The CDR3 consists of 19 residues. Trimming left V 1 base short and J 2 bases short, with 23 bases between. The CDR3 nucleotides are TGTGCCAGCAGTTACTTACCAGGGGCCCGAATGGGGAAAAACACTGAAGCTTTCTTT. Protein product: CASSYLPGARMGKNTEAFF.

This clonotype is a singleton in its sample. At one end, the junction sequence differs from germline, possibly due to a read error. The chain carries TRBV27 and TRBJ2-6, with 7 bases aligning to TRBD1. This CDR3 is 18 amino acids long. Per germline, CDR1 MNHEY and CDR2 SMNVEV (reference sequence). CDR3 region: CASSSQGQKNSGANALTF. The CDR3 bases are TGTGCCAGCAGTTCCCAGGGACAGAAAAACTCTGGGGCCAACGCCCTGACTTTC.

The genes are TRBV2 and TRBJ2-3, with D possibly matching TRBD2 (6 bases). The germline gives CDR1 SNHLY, CDR2 FYNNEI. The length of the CDR3 is 15 residues. V dropped 5 bases and J dropped 4 bases, with 16 bases sitting between them. The CDR3 region is CASSTLTGGADTQYF. The CDR3 DNA sequence: TGTGCCAGCAGTACGTTAACAGGAGGGGCAGATACGCAGTATTTT.

This rearrangement joins TRBV11-2 to TRBJ1-6; 7 nucleotides line up with TRBD1. The CDR3 covers 15 residues. V lost 0 bases, J lost 7 bases, and 3 bases stayed unmatched. The germline gives CDR1 SGHAT, CDR2 FQNNGV. CDR3 region: CASSLETGVNSPLHF. In nucleotides, the CDR3 is TGTGCCAGCAGCTTAGAAACAGGGGTAAATTCACCCCTCCACTTT. Using reference TRBV11-2 and TRBJ1-6 for the parts outside the CDR3, the full variable domain is EAGVAQSPRYKIIEKRQSVAFWCNPISGHATLYWYQQILGQGPKLLIQFQNNGVVDDSQLPKDRFSAERLKGVDSTLKIQPAKLEDSAVYLCASSLETGVNSPLHFGNGTRLTVT.

This clonotype showed up many times. V is TRBV7-2 and J is TRBJ2-1, with D hard to call. The ends were cut back, 1 base at V and 0 bases at J, with 7 bases in the middle. The CDR3 sequence is 15 residues long. Germline V gene sequence: CDR1 SGHTA, CDR2 FQGNSA. The CDR3 here is CASSLGLVSYNEQFF. The CDR3 nucleotides read TGTGCCAGCAGCTTAGGGCTAGTCTCCTACAATGAGCAGTTCTTC.

In this sample, this clonotype turned up many times. The V gene is TRBV12-3 or TRBV12-4, the J gene TRBJ1-4, with 8 nucleotides matching TRBD1. The CDR3 consists of 14 residues. The trim removed 6 bases at V and 8 bases at J, leaving 8 bases unmatched. CDR3 sequence (DNA): TGTGCCAGCAGGGGAACAGGGGGAGGGGAAAAACTGTTTTTT. Its translation: CASRGTGGGEKLFF.

This clonotype was seen only a few times. The chain employs TRBV12-3 or TRBV12-4 and TRBJ2-1; no firm D call. The V and J ends lost 7 bases and 7 bases respectively, with 23 bases between them. The CDR3 is 16 amino acids. CDR3 region: CASKPLWSPGQNEQFF. CDR3 sequence (DNA): TGTGCCAGCAAACCTCTCTGGAGCCCCGGTCAAAATGAGCAGTTCTTC.

In the case of this clonotype: A much more abundant neighbour one base away suggests this may be a read error. The chain couples TRBV11-2 to TRBJ1-2; D is undetermined. The CDR3 is made up of 14 amino acids. The V and J ends lost 7 bases and 6 bases respectively, with 18 bases between them. Per the germline V gene, CDR1 is SGHAT and CDR2 is FQNNGV. CDR3 nucleotide sequence: TGTGCCAGCACCGCCGACGCGGCTCGCAATGGCTACACCTTC. Translating gives CASTADAARNGYTF.

This clonotype showed up just a few times. This sequence joins TRBV6-2 or TRBV6-3 and TRBJ2-1; no definite D call. Germline-derived CDR1 and CDR2 are MNHEY and SVGEGT. Trimming stripped 0 bases from V and 6 bases from J, with 6 bases between. The CDR3 spans 13 residues. The CDR3 is CASSYSFPNEQFF. The CDR3 bases are TGTGCCAGCAGTTACTCATTCCCCAATGAGCAGTTCTTC.

This clonotype was picked up many times. The rearrangement links TRBV20-1 to TRBJ2-5; 7 nucleotides match TRBD2. This CDR3 contains 15 residues. Losses at the gene ends were 4 bases for V and 5 bases for J; bases not matched to a gene: 13. The V gene's germline CDR1 is DFQATT and CDR2 SNEGSKA (reference sequence). The CDR3 DNA reads TGCAGTGCTACCCAAACAAGCGGGATCGGGGAGACCCAGTACTTC. Translated, it gives CSATQTSGIGETQYF.

This clonotype was observed many times. This sequence joins TRBV19 and TRBJ2-1; perhaps TRBD1 as D (6 bases). Trimming pared 4 bases from V and 7 bases from J, leaving 14 bases between. Looked up from germline, CDR1 is LNHDA and CDR2 is SQIVND (reference sequence). This CDR3 comprises 14 residues. CDR3 nucleotide sequence: TGTGCCAGTAGTACGAGGGACATCAGGAATGAGCAGTTCTTC. Encoded protein: CASSTRDIRNEQFF.

This clonotype was detected many times. J is TRBJ2-7 and V is TRBV7-8; no firm D call. The germline V gene encodes CDR1 SGHVS and CDR2 FQNEAQ. V lost 0 bases and J 2 bases, leaving 11 bases between the germline ends. The CDR3 spans 15 residues. For the CDR3, the DNA is TGTGCCAGCAGCTTAGCTTTTGCAGGCGCCTACGAGCAGTACTTC. The encoded protein is CASSLAFAGAYEQYF.

This clonotype came up many times. DNA of the CDR3: TGTGCCAGCAGCTTAGCGTATGGGCACGGGGAGCTGTTTTTT. It specifies CASSLAYGHGELFF. The chain links TRBV7-9 to TRBJ2-2, with D hard to call. V was pared by 0 bases and J by 7 bases, with 9 bases between. There are 14 residues in the CDR3. Looked up from germline, CDR1 is SEHNR and CDR2 is FQNEAQ (reference sequence). Complete variable domain (other parts from reference TRBV7-9 and TRBJ2-2): DTGVSQNPRHKITKRGQNVTFRCDPISEHNRLYWYRQTLGQGPEFLTYFQNEAQLEKSRLLSDRFSAERPKGSFSTLEIQRTEQGDSAMYLCASSLAYGHGELFFGEGSRLTVL.

This clonotype was detected many times. J is TRBJ1-3 and V is TRBV7-2, with D hard to call. CDR1 and CDR2 (germline): SGHTA, FQGNSA. The CDR3 is 13 amino acids. Trimming removed 6 bases from V and 4 bases from J, with 10 bases in between. The CDR3 DNA reads TGTGCCAGCAGTTCAGCGCGAGGAAACACCATATATTTT. It translates to CASSSARGNTIYF.